This T cell receptor (beta chain) stems from a study of OX40 agonist ivuxolimab in advanced cancers. Overall study results and limits: Relative to CD4+, CD8+ T cells held more expanded clones on average.

About this clone: Its antigen is currently unknown.

The CDR3 runs to 16 residues. Trimming took 6 bases from V and 6 from J; bases not matched to a gene: 10. In germline, CDR1 is MDHEN, CDR2 SYDVKM. The protocol was immunoSEQ multiplex PCR, while the TCRdb copy is restricted to in-frame clones and leaves out a portion. The table lists some 85,000 clones, around 87% of them singletons, with 0.24% in the top ten. V usage is TRBV28 and J usage is TRBJ2-1; 11 nucleotides align to TRBD2. This sequence originates from an adult with an advanced solid tumor such as melanoma, head and neck, liver or kidney cancer. The sequenced sample was CD4+ or CD8+ T cells sorted from blood, obtained in a trial of the OX40 agonist ivuxolimab. CDR3 residues: CASSFTGTSGRNEQFF. CDR3 nucleotides: TGTGCCAGCAGCTTCACCGGGACTAGCGGACGCAATGAGCAGTTCTTC.